This T cell receptor (beta chain) is from a study of cytomegalovirus exposure and HLA in healthy donors. A multiplex PCR was run with 60 Vbeta primers and 13 Jbeta primers. The authors' processing: It was a later analysis that counted 83 million or so unique TCR beta chains, of which roughly 10 million were shared. Some clones are missing from TCRdb's copy, which holds only in-frame ones; the method was immunoSEQ multiplex PCR. V, J and clone size reflect that table, while D and trimming were determined from the DNA. Of approximately 150,000 clones in the sample, around 75% were seen once. As concerns this clone: What it recognizes is unknown.

Regarding the study as a whole: In a later analysis, most CMV-associated TCR beta chains appeared HLA-restricted. Later analysis suggested links between common viral pathogens and several top significant clusters.

In germline, CDR1 is ENHRY, CDR2 SYGVKD. V was shortened by 0 bases and J by 1 base, with 7 bases between the two germline ends. The CDR3 covers 16 residues. The specimen sequenced was PBMCs. The rearrangement uses TRBV10-3 and TRBJ2-6; TRBD2 might be the D (5 bases). This sequence originates from a human donor in good health. This CDR3 reads CAISESRGSGANVLTF. Here the CDR3 DNA reads TGTGCCATCAGTGAGTCTCGGGGATCTGGGGCCAACGTCCTGACTTTC.